The entry that follows covers one T cell receptor (beta chain) sequence. The data belong to a study of T cell changes during pregnancy in multiple sclerosis. Only in-frame clones appear in the TCRdb table, and some are missing; sequencing was by immunoSEQ multiplex PCR. This table holds roughly 80,000 clones, roughly 94% found once. Germline loops: CDR1 SEHNR, CDR2 FQNEAQ (reference sequence). V trimming: 2 bases; J trimming: 6 bases; junction bases outside the gene matches: 3. CDR3 length: 15 amino acids. J is TRBJ1-4 and V is TRBV7-9; 10 bases match TRBD1. Sample: peripheral blood, taken before pregnancy. The sequence was collected from a female donor with multiple sclerosis, enrolled in a pregnancy study. The CDR3 nucleotides read TGTGCCAGCAGCTTATCGGGACAGGGGTATGAAAAACTGTTTTTT. As protein: CASSLSGQGYEKLFF.